This paragraph reports one T cell receptor (beta chain). Its antigen remains unidentified. PCR was performed a second time for 7 to 11 cycles using a sample-barcoded 5' primer and a J-beta primer mix. TCRdb recomputed calls from the 5' RACE reads with MiXCR, one row per CDR3 protein. The profile covers approximately 800,000 distinct CDR3 sequences, with roughly 25% appearing a single time and 3% to 4% taken by the ten largest. The V gene end was trimmed by 4 bases and the J gene end by 5 bases; junction bases not matched to a gene: 8. The CDR3 contains 14 residues. CDR1 is MNHEY, CDR2 SVGEGT, per germline. This specimen comes from a study of blood T cells in healthy people across ages. Study-wide findings and caveats: Any conclusive comparison of naive versus antigen-experienced cells was prevented by using unsorted PBMCs.

These data were also filed under a second study, of T cells of mothers and their children.

The sequenced material came from blood. The gene calls are TRBV6-2 or TRBV6-3 and TRBJ2-7; 7 nucleotides match TRBD2. This clonotype was sampled from a boy aged 10-17 years in good health. In nucleotides, the CDR3 is TGTGCCAGCAGTTGGGGCGGGAGACGCGACGAGCAGTACTTC. Its protein product is CASSWGGRRDEQYF.